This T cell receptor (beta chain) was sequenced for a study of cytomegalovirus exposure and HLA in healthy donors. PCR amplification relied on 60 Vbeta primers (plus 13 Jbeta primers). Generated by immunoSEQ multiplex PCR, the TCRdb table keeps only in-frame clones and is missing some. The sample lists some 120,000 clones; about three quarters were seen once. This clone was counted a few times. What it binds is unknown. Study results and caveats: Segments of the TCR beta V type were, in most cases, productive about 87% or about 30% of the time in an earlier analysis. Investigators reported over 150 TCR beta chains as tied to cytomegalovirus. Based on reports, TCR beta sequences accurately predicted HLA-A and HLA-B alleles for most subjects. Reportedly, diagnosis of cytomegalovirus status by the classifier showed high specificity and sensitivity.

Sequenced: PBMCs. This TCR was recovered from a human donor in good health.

The CDR3 DNA sequence: TGTGCCAGCAGTTGGGGACAGGGAAACACTGAAGCTTTCTTT. It translates to CASSWGQGNTEAFF. This chain joins TRBV28 and TRBJ1-1; 9 bases match TRBD1. This CDR3 has 14 amino acids. With V trimmed by 4 bases and J by 2 bases, 2 bases remained unmatched. In germline, CDR1 is MDHEN, CDR2 SYDVKM.